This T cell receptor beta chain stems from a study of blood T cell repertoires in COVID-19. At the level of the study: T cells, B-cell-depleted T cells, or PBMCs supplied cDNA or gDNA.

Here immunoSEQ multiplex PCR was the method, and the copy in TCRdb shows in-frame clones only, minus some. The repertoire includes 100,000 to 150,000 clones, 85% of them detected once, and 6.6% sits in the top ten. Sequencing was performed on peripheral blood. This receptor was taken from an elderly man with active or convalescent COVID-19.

DNA of the CDR3: TGTGCCAGCTCCCCGGCGGGGGCGGCGAACACTGAAGCTTTCTTT. It codes for CASSPAGAANTEAFF. The chain combines TRBV18 with TRBJ1-1, with a possible D match to TRBD1 (6 bases). The ends were cut back, 6 bases at V and 1 base at J, with 15 bases in the middle. The CDR3 spans 15 residues. Germline CDR1 KGHSH, CDR2 LQKENI.